This T cell receptor beta chain was identified during a study of naive and memory T cell subsets. Adult healthy volunteers gave 2.5 ml peripheral blood for whole-blood RNA. For blood and skin samples, reverse transcription used TCR alpha and beta constant primers. TCRdb analysed the 5' RACE reads with MiXCR anew, one entry per CDR3 protein. The sample includes over 25,000 distinct CDR3 sequences, roughly a quarter seen only once; the top ten take around 1.9%. Trimming took 3 bases from V and 8 from J, leaving 8 bases between them. The CDR3 totals 11 residues. Looked up from germline, CDR1 is DFQATT and CDR2 is SNEGSKA (reference sequence).

V and J are TRBV20-1 and TRBJ2-1; no definite D call. The sequence was obtained from a female donor in good health. The CDR3 sequence: CSASFLDEQFF. CDR3 sequence (DNA): TGCAGTGCTAGCTTCCTAGATGAGCAGTTCTTC.